This T cell receptor (beta chain) emerged from a study of identical twins. For this clonotype: What it binds is unknown.

Germline lookup yields CDR1 SGHVS and CDR2 FQNEAQ. This CDR3 comprises 14 residues. V lost 2 bases and J 3 bases, leaving 11 bases between the germline ends. TCRdb re-derived calls from the 5' RACE reads in MiXCR, one entry per CDR3 protein. Seen here are under 800,000 distinct CDR3 sequences, 21% observed once, and the top ten hold about 4.3%. General study points: There were fewer insertions in abundant cord blood beta clonotypes, but memory repertoires showed no such pattern.

These records were also assigned to another study, of T cells expressing NK-cell markers. From that paper: Investigators obtained TCR beta repertoires from sorted CD3+CD56+NKG2C+, CD3+CD56+NKG2C- and CD3+CD56-NKG2C+ T cells.

This receptor was identified in a woman aged 18-29 years in good health. The sample taken for sequencing was PBMCs. The chain is built from TRBV7-8 and TRBJ2-7; no firm D call. The CDR3 region has the DNA TGTGCCAGCAGCTTAAGGGAAATAAACTACGAGCAGTACTTC. Translated, it gives CASSLREINYEQYF.